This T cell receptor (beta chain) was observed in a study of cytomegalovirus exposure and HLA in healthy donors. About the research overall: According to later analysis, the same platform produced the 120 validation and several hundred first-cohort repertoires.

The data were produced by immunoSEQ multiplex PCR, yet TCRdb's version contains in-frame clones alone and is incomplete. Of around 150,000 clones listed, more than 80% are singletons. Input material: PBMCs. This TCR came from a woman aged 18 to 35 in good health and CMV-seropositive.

For the CDR3, the DNA is TGTGCCAGCAGTTATAGTGGTGAGCAGTTCTTC. Its translation is CASSYSGEQFF. This chain links TRBV27 with TRBJ2-1, with no clear D. With 4 bases removed from V and 9 bases from J, the gap between germline ends came to 7 bases. Germline values: CDR1 MNHEY, CDR2 SMNVEV (reference sequence). The CDR3 length is 11 residues.